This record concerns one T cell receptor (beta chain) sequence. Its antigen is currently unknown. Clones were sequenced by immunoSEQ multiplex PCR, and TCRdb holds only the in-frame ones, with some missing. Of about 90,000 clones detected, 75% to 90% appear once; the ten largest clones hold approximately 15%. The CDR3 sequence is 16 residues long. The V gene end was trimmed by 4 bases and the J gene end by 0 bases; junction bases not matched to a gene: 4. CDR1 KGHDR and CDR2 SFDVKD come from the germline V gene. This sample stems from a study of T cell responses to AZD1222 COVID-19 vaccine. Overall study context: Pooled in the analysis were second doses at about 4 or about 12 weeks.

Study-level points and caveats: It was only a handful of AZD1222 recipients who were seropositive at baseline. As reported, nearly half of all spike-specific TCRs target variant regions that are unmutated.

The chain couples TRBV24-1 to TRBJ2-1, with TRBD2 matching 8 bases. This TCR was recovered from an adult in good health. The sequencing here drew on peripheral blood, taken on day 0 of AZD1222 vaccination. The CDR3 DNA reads TGTGCCACCAGTGACCCGGGACTAGGCTCCTACAATGAGCAGTTCTTC. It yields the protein CATSDPGLGSYNEQFF.